This T cell receptor (beta chain) was profiled in a study of blood T cell repertoires in COVID-19. Across the whole study: Sites in the United States, Italy and Spain provided acute and convalescent COVID-19 samples.

The trim removed 2 bases at V and 5 bases at J, leaving 3 bases unmatched. Germline V CDR1 and CDR2: SGHVS, FNYEAQ. The CDR3 is 14 residues long. Libraries were prepared by immunoSEQ multiplex PCR; TCRdb keeps only in-frame clonotypes and omits some of them. The sample yields 250,000 to 300,000 clones, around 85% seen once. Those enrolled in Seattle joined during active infection and were followed longitudinally afterward. The rearrangement links TRBV7-6 to TRBJ2-7; TRBD1 agrees at 10 bases. The sequence was obtained from a young woman with COVID-19, enrolled during active disease. The sequencing input was peripheral blood. CDR3 DNA sequence: TGTGCCAGCAGCTTAAGGACAGGGGGGAACGAGCAGTACTTC. This codes for CASSLRTGGNEQYF.